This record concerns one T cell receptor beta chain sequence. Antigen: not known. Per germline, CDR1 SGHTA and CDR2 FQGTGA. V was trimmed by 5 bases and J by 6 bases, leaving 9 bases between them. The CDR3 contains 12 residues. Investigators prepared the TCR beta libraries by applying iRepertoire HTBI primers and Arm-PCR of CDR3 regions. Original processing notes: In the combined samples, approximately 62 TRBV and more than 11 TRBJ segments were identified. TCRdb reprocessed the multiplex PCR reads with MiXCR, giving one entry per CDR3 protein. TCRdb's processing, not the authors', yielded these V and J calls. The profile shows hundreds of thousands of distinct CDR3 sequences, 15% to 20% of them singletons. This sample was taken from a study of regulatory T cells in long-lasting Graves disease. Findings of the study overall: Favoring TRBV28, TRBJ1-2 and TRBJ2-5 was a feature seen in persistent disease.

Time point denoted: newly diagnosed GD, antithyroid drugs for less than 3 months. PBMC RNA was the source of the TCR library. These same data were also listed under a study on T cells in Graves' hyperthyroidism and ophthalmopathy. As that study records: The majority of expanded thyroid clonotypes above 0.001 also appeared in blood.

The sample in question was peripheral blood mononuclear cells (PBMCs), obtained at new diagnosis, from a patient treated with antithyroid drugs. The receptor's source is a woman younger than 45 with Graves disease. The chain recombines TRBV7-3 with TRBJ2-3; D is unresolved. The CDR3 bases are TGTGCCAGCAGCGCCCCCGGGGATACGCAGTATTTT. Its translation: CASSAPGDTQYF.